This T cell receptor (beta chain) was sequenced for a study of T cells in Graves' hyperthyroidism and ophthalmopathy (dated by TCRdb to between 2019 and 2020). General notes on the study: Peripheral blood was sampled at the time of initial diagnosis, prior to any treatment. After blood sampling, hyperthyroidism patients were treated with methimazole at a starting dose of 30 mg daily, and ophthalmopathy patients were treated with high-dose intravenous methylprednisolone. The study also compared thyroid tissue and blood T-cell repertoires from five or six Graves' hyperthyroidism patients. The 75 to 100 discovery patients were randomly divided into training and test sets at a 7:3 ratio. A discovery cohort of approximately 100 patients, approximately 45 with Graves' ophthalmopathy and more than 55 with stable Graves' hyperthyroidism, was used to find distinguishing TCR V-J signatures. TCR Vbeta CDR3 sequencing of 140 or so peripheral blood samples (roughly 43 ophthalmopathy, 75 or so hyperthyroidism and some 17 progressor patients) is reported in the paper. Prospective prediction of ophthalmopathy was tested in an independent validation cohort consisting of some 18 hyperthyroidism patients and 15 or so patients who later progressed to ophthalmopathy.

Overall study results and their limits: A 13 V-J signature model separated ophthalmopathy from stable hyperthyroidism, with roughly 88% sensitivity and around 84% specificity in cross-validation and 80%/75% in testing. Blood samples also contained most of the expanded thyroid clonotypes (frequency above 0.001), which suggests that blood repertoires may reflect thyroid immune responses. No statistical method was used to set the sample size in advance, and investigators knew the group allocation. In validation, the model predicted progression to ophthalmopathy a median of about 6.8 months before onset, with 70% to 71% sensitivity and around 76% specificity.

A patient counted as having stable Graves' hyperthyroidism if no progression to ophthalmopathy occurred over 18 months of follow-up. Hyperthyroidism patients were newly diagnosed, had a disease duration of under 2 months, and were aged 18 to 65 years. Patients with uncontrolled infections, other autoimmune diseases, pregnancy or lactation were excluded. Diagnoses were established on the basis of clinical symptoms, serum thyroxine and TRAb, thyroid ultrasound, and orbital computed tomography. PBMCs were separated from under 11 ml of fresh peripheral blood using Ficoll-Paque density gradient centrifugation. Total RNA was extracted using Trizol reagent, and RNA quality was assessed on an Agilent 2100 Bioanalyzer. This clonotype came up many times. Its antigen remains unidentified. No qualities accompany the bases; no much larger clone lies one base away. The CDR3 measures 15 amino acids from cysteine to phenylalanine. Only CDR3 DNA is held: 45 bases, read in frame from base 1. V and J are truncated by 7 bases and 2 bases respectively, leaving an intervening sequence of 16 bases.

TCR beta CDR3 regions were amplified from RNA transcripts. The TCR CDR3 was subjected to a first round of RT-PCR using the HTBI primer set and the Qiagen OneStep RT-PCR kit. Libraries were constructed in a second round of multiplex PCR, after which size selection and purification were performed. The libraries were sequenced on an Illumina HiSeq2000 using paired-end 100 bp reads. On the authors' methods: SOAPnuke was used to process the raw data, removing reads that contained adapters or uncalled bases, had a mean Phred below 15, or lacked an exact match to the constant primer or identifier. COPE v1.2.5 was used to merge high-quality paired reads, and clonotypes were defined as unique nucleotide sequences. MiTCR v1.1 was used to align the clonotypes against IMGT TRBV, TRBD and TRBJ reference segments. Analysis was restricted to V-J combinations with a frequency above 0.0001, which covered 98% to 99.2% of repertoires. The TCS score was defined as F50 (clonal expansion) divided by E x V (chaos), with BLOSUM62-based TCRdist calculated between CDR3 peptides within each V-J. Welch's t-statistics and random forest reduced roughly 500 V-J features to 13, which were used in a naive Bayes classifier (R e1071). TCRdb passed the public sequencing reads through fastp at Q25 and MiXCR, retaining productive beta sequences. Every distinct CDR3 protein forms one entry, paired with its most common genes and DNA. V and J calls and clone size were set by TCRdb, not the authors. The table for this sample lists 650,000 to 700,000 distinct CDR3 sequences; about 18% of them were counted only once. Roughly 16% of the sample is in the top ten clones.

This sequence originates from a man in his fifties or sixties with Graves' hyperthyroidism. The sequence links TRBV12-3 or TRBV12-4 to TRBJ2-3, and the D gene may be TRBD1, 5 bases matching. Sequenced material: blood. CDR3 region: CASTRRQFVTDTQYF. The nucleotides read TGTGCCAGCACGAGACGACAGTTCGTCACAGATACGCAGTATTTT.